Below, 13 T cell receptor beta chains from the same sample are listed, as sequenced in a study of OX40 agonist ivuxolimab in advanced cancers. Sequencing used immunoSEQ multiplex PCR; TCRdb keeps in-frame clones, though not all of them. The data show around 43,000 clones, with roughly 90% seen just once and about 12% held by the top ten. The sequenced sample was CD4+ or CD8+ T cells sorted from blood, obtained in a trial of the OX40 agonist ivuxolimab. These receptors were taken from an adult with an advanced solid tumor such as melanoma, head and neck, liver or kidney cancer.

This clone was recorded only once. The rearrangement joins TRBV4-2 to TRBJ2-7; D remains unclear. CDR1 LGHNA and CDR2 YNFKEQ come from the germline V gene. Trimming removed 1 base at V and 3 bases at J, with 4 bases between. This CDR3 has 12 residues. Written as DNA, the CDR3 is TGTGCCAGCAGCCAAGGCAACTACGAGCAGTACTTC. Protein: CASSQGNYEQYF.

The chain recombines TRBV6-1 with TRBJ2-5, with unresolved D. The CDR3 is 11 amino acids. Germline V gene data show CDR1 as MNHNS and CDR2 as SASEGT. Trimming pared 4 bases from V and 4 bases from J, leaving 4 bases between. In DNA form, the CDR3 reads TGTGCCAGCAGTGGTAGAGAGACCCAGTACTTC. Residues: CASSGRETQYF.

This chain links TRBV5-1 with TRBJ2-3; 8 nucleotides align to TRBD2. From germline, CDR1 is SGHRS and CDR2 YFSETQ. The CDR3 totals 18 residues. Losses at the gene ends were 4 bases for V and 0 bases for J; bases not matched to a gene: 13. CDR3 coding DNA: TGCGCCAGCAGCGCAGCGGGGGCGAGTGGGCCCAGCACAGATACGCAGTATTTT. It encodes CASSAAGASGPSTDTQYF.

The count of this clone is one. J is TRBJ1-6 and V is TRBV27, with a possible D match to TRBD1 (5 bases). CDR3 size: 15 residues. CDR1 and CDR2 (germline): MNHEY, SMNVEV (reference sequence). The V and J ends lost 5 bases and 6 bases respectively, with 14 bases between them. CDR3 in amino acids: CASSPRARANSPLHF. CDR3 nucleotide sequence: TGTGCCAGCAGTCCCCGGGCCAGGGCTAATTCACCCCTCCACTTT.

This clone was picked up a small number of times. DNA for the CDR3: TGTGCCAGCAGCCCCGATGCGTCGGCTTACAATGAGCAGTTCTTC. Protein product: CASSPDASAYNEQFF. This chain joins TRBV7-8 and TRBJ2-1; no firm D call. Germline CDR1 SGHVS, CDR2 FQNEAQ. The CDR3 runs to 15 residues. V lost 5 bases, J lost 4 bases, and 15 bases lay in between. The full variable domain, in which reference TRBV7-8 and TRBJ2-1 provide the parts outside the CDR3, is GAGVSQSPRYKVAKRGQDVALRCDPISGHVSLFWYQQALGQGPEFLTYFQNEAQLDKSGLPSDRFFAERPEGSVSTLKIQRTQQEDSAVYLCASSPDASAYNEQFFGPGTRLTVL.

V is TRBV4-1 and J is TRBJ2-1; 8 bases agree with TRBD2. CDR1 MGHRA and CDR2 YSYEKL come from the germline V gene. V dropped 0 bases and J dropped 5; count of bases not matched to a gene: 9. The CDR3 sequence is 17 residues long. The CDR3 DNA sequence: TGCGCCAGCAGCCAAGATCACGACGGGAGGGGGGACAATGAGCAGTTCTTC. Translation gives CASSQDHDGRGDNEQFF.

This rearrangement joins TRBV2 to TRBJ1-3; the D gene is possibly TRBD1 (6 bases). The CDR3 loop spans 14 amino acids. CDR1 and CDR2 (germline): SNHLY, FYNNEI. The germline V and J ends were trimmed by 4 bases and 5 bases, with 12 bases remaining between them. DNA for the CDR3: TGTGCCAGCAGTGCGTTAGGGGGAAGAAACACCATATATTTT. Translated, it gives CASSALGGRNTIYF.

This sequence joins TRBV5-4 and TRBJ2-6; D remains ambiguous. The V gene lost 3 bases and the J gene lost 4 bases, with 14 bases spanning the gap. The germline V gene encodes CDR1 SGHNT and CDR2 YYREEE (reference sequence). The CDR3 has 16 residues. CDR3 in amino acids: CASSSTPPPGANVLTF. The CDR3 DNA reads as TGTGCCAGCAGCTCAACACCACCACCGGGGGCCAACGTCCTGACTTTC. The whole variable domain, remainder taken from reference TRBV5-4 and TRBJ2-6, is ETGVTQSPTHLIKTRGQQVTLRCSSQSGHNTVSWYQQALGQGPQFIFQYYREEENGRGNFPPRFSGLQFPNYSSELNVNALELDDSALYLCASSSTPPPGANVLTFGAGSRLTVL.

This rearrangement joins TRBV19 to TRBJ2-3; 8 bases fit TRBD1. The CDR3 runs to 13 residues. Unmatched junction bases numbered 4, after V lost 10 bases and J lost 1 base. The germline CDR1 and CDR2 sequences are LNHDA and SQIVND (reference sequence). The CDR3 sequence: CATMTGGTDTQYF. The DNA for the CDR3 is TGTGCCACCATGACAGGGGGCACAGATACGCAGTATTTT.

The chain employs TRBV19 and TRBJ1-1; 7 nucleotides match TRBD1. Germline-derived CDR1 and CDR2 are LNHDA and SQIVND (reference sequence). The CDR3 covers 13 residues. The trim removed 10 bases at V and 0 bases at J, leaving 5 bases unmatched. CDR3 in DNA: TGTGCCACCAGGGACAGCATGAACACTGAAGCTTTCTTT. This translates into CATRDSMNTEAFF.

This chain connects TRBV18 to TRBJ2-1; 10 bases align to TRBD2. The CDR3 spans 15 residues. V gave up 1 base and J gave up 9 bases; unmatched junction bases: 6. Germline CDR1 reads KGHSH; CDR2 reads LQKENI. This chain's CDR3 is CASSPRTSGSVEQFF. The DNA of the CDR3 is TGTGCCAGCTCACCACGGACTAGCGGAAGTGTTGAGCAGTTCTTC.

The rearrangement uses TRBV7-9 and TRBJ2-7; 7 positions agree with TRBD1. Looked up from germline, CDR1 is SEHNR and CDR2 is FQNEAQ (reference sequence). The V segment lost 2 bases and the J segment 6 bases; nucleotides outside the gene matches: 10. The CDR3 spans 15 residues. The CDR3 DNA sequence: TGTGCCAGCAGCTTATCGGGTGTAAACAGGGGCGAGCAGTACTTC. Translation: CASSLSGVNRGEQYF.

The CDR3 protein is CSVEGAANSYEQYF. The CDR3 DNA reads TGCAGCGTTGAAGGTGCTGCGAACTCCTACGAGCAGTACTTC. The chain recombines TRBV29-1 with TRBJ2-7; D remains ambiguous. There are 14 residues in the CDR3. CDR1 SQVTM and CDR2 ANQGSEA come from the germline V gene. Trimming left V 1 base short and J 0 bases short, with 10 bases between.